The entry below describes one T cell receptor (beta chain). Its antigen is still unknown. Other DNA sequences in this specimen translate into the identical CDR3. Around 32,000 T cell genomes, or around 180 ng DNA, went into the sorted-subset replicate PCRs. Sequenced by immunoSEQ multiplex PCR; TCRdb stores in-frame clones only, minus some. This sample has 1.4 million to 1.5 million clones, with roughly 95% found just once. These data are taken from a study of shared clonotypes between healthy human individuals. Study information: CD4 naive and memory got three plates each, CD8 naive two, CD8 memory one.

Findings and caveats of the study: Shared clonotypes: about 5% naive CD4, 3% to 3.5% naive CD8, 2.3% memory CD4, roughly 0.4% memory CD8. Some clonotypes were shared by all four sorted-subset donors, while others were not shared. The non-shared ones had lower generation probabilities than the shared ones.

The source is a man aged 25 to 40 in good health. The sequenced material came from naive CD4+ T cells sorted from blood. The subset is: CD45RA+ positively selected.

This chain's CDR3 is CASSPGQSSGANVLTF. The CDR3 DNA follows: TGTGCCAGCTCACCGGGACAGAGCTCTGGGGCCAACGTCCTGACTTTC. The chain carries TRBV18 and TRBJ2-6, with 7 nucleotides matching TRBD1. Germline V gives CDR1 KGHSH, CDR2 LQKENI. With V trimmed by 3 bases and J by 0 bases, 2 bases remained unmatched. CDR3 length equals 16 residues. Looking up the rest from reference TRBV18 and TRBJ2-6 gives the full variable domain: NAGVMQNPRHLVRRRGQEARLRCSPMKGHSHVYWYRQLPEEGLKFMVYLQKENIIDESGMPKERFSAEFPKEGPSILRIQQVVRGDSAAYFCASSPGQSSGANVLTFGAGSRLTVL.